The T cell receptor (beta chain) described here comes from a study of blood T cells in healthy people across ages. V lost 1 base and J 5 bases, leaving 10 bases between the germline ends. CDR3 length: 14 amino acids. There are a few counts of this clonotype. Its antigen is unknown. Researchers isolated at least 7 million PBMCs per sample. Through a sample-barcoded 5' primer and a J-beta primer mix, a second PCR was run for about 7 to 12 cycles. A template-switch adaptor that had 12 random nucleotides put a tag on each cDNA molecule. A minimum of 2.5 million CDR3-containing paired-end reads was obtained for each sample. One entry per CDR3 protein, called by TCRdb with MiXCR from the 5' RACE reads. The sample has about 1.6 million distinct CDR3 sequences, roughly 30% seen once. Overall study findings and caveats: Unsorted PBMCs ruled out conclusive naive versus antigen-experienced comparison.

The chain couples TRBV12-3 or TRBV12-4 to TRBJ2-3; D is unresolved. This receptor was taken from a woman aged 25 to 45 in good health. The material sequenced was blood. CDR3 loop: CASSLDNPRDTQYF. In DNA, the CDR3 is TGTGCCAGCAGTTTAGATAACCCGAGAGATACGCAGTATTTT.